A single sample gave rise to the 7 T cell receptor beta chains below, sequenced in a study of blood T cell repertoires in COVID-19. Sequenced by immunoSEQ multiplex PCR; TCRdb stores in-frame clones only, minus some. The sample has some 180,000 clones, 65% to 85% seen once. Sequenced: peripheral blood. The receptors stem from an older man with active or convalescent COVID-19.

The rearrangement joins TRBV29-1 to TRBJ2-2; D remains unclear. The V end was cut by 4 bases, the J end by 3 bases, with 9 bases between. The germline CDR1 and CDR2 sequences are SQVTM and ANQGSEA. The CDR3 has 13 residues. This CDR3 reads CSVASAYTGELFF. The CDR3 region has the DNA TGCAGCGTTGCGTCAGCGTACACCGGGGAGCTGTTTTTT.

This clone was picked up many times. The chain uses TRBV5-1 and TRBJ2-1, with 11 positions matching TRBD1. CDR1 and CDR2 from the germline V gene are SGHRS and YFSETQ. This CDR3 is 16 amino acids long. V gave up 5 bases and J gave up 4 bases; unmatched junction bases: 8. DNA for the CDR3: TGCGCCAGCAGTTCCCACGGGACAGGGGGTTACAATGAGCAGTTCTTC. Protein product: CASSSHGTGGYNEQFF.

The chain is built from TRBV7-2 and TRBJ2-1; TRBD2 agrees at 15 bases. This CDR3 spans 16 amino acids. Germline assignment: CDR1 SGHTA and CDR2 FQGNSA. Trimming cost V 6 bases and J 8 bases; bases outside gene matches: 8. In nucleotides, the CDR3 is TGTGCCAGCAGTCCAGAAGGGACTAGCGGGGGGTATGAGCAGTTCTTC. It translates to CASSPEGTSGGYEQFF.

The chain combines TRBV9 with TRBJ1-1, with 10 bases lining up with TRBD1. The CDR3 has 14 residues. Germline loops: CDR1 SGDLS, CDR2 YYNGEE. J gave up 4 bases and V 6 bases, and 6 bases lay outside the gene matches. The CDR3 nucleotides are TGTGCCAGCAATCGACAGGGGGCGCCCACTGAAGCTTTCTTT. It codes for CASNRQGAPTEAFF.

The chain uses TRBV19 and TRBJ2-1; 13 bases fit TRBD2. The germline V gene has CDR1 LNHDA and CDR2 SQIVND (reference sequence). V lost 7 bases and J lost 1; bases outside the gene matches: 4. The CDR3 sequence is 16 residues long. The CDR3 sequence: CASKELAGGSYNEQFF. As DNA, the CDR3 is TGTGCCAGTAAGGAACTAGCGGGAGGGTCCTACAATGAGCAGTTCTTC.

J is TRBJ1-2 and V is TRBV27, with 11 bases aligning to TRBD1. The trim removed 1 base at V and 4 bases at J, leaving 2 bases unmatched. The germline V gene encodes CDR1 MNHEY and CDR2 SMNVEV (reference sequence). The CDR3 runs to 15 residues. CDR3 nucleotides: TGTGCCAGCAGTTTATGGGGGACAGGGGGCTATGGCTACACCTTC. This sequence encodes CASSLWGTGGYGYTF.

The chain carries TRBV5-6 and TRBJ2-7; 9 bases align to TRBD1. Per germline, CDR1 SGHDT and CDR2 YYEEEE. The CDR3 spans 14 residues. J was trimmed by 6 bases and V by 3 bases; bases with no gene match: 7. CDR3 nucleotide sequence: TGTGCCAGCAGCTCCCGGGACAGGGAACCCGAGCAGTACTTC. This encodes CASSSRDREPEQYF.